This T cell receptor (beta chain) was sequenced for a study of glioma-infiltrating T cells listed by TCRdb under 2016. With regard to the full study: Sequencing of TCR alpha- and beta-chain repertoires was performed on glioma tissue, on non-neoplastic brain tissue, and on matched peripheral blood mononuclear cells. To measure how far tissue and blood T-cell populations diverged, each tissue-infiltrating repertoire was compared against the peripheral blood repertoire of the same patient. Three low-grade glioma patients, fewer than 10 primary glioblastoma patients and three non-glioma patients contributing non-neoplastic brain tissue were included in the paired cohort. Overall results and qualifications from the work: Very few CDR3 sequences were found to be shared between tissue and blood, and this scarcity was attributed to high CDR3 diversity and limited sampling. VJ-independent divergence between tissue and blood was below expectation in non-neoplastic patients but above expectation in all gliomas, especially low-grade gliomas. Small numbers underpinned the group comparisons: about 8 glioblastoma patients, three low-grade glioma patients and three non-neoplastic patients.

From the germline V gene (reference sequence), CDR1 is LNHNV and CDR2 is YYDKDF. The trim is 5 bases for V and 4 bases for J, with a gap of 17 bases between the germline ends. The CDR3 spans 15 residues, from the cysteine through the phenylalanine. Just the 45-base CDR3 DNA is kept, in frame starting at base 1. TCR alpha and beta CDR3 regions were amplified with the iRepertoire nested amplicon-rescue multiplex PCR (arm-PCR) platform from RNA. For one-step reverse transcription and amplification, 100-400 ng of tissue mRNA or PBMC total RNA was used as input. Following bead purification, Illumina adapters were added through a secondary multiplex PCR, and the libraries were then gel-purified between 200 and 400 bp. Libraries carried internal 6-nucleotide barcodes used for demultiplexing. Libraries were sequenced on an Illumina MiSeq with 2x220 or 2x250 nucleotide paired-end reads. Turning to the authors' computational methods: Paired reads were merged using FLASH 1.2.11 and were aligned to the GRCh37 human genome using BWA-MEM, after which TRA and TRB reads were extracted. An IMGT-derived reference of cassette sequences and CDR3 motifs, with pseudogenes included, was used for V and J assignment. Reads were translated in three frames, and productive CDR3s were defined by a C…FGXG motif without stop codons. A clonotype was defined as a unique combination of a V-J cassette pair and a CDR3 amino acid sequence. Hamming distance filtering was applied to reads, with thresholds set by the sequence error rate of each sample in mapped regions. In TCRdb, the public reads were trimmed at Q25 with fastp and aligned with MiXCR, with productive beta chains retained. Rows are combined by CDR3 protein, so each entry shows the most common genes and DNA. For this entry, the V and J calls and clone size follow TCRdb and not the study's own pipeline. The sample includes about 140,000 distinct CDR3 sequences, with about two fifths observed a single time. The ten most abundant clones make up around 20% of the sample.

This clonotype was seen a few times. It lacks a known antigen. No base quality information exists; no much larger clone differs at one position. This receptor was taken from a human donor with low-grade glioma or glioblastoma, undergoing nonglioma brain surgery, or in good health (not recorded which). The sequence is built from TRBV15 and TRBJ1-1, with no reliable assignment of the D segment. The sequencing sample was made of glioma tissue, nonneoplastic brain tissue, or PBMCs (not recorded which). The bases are TGTGCCACCAGCTTTGGAGGAGGGCGGTCCACTGAAGCTTTCTTT. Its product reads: CATSFGGGRSTEAFF.